Detailed here is one T cell receptor beta chain. Germline V CDR1 and CDR2: MNHEY, SMNVEV (reference sequence). Trimming pared 4 bases from V and 7 bases from J, leaving 16 bases between. This CDR3 has 14 residues. The source of the sample is a study of technical replicates of blood from several donors. Here immunoSEQ multiplex PCR was the method, and the copy in TCRdb shows in-frame clones only, minus some. Seen here are approximately 76,000 clones, roughly 85% observed once, and the top ten hold 4.5% to 6%. The receptor was derived from a human donor in good health. Some clones in this sample may be carry-over from other donors' samples. The sequenced sample consisted of PBMCs. The V and J genes are TRBV27 and TRBJ1-2; possibly TRBD1 for D (5 bases). The CDR3 reads CASSYAGPSSGYTF. CDR3 sequence (DNA): TGTGCCAGCAGTTACGCGGGGCCCTCGAGTGGCTACACCTTC.